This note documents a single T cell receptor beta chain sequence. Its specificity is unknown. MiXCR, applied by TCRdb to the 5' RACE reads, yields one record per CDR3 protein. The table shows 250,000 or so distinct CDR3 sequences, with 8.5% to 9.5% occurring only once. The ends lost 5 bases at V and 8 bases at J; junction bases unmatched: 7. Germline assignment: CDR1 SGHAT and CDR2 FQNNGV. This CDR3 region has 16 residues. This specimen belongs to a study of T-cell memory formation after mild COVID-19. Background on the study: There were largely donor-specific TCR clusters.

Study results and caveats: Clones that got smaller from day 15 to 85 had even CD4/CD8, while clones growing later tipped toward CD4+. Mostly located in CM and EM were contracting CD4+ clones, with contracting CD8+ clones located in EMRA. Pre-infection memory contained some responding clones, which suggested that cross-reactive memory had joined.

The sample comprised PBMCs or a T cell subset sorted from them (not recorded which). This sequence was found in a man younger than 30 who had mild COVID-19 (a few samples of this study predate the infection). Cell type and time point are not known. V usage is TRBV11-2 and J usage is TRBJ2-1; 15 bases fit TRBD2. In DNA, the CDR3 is TGTGCCAGCAGCCACACCGGACTAGCGGGGGGGGATGAGCAGTTCTTC. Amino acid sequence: CASSHTGLAGGDEQFF.